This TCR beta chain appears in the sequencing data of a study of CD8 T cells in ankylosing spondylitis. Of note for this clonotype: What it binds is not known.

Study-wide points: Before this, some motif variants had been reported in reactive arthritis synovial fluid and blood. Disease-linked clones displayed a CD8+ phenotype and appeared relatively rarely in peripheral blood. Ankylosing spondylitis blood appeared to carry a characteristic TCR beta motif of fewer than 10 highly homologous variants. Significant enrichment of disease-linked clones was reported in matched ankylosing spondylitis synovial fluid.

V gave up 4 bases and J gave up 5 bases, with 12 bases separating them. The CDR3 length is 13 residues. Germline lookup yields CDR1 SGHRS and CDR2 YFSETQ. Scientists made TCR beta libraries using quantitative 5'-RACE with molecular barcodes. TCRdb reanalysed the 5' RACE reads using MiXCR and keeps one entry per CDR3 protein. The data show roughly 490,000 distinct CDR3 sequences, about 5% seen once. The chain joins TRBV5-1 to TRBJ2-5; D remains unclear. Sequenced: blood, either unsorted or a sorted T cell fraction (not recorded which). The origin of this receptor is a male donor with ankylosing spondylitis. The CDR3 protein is CASSPELRETQYF. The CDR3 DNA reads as TGCGCCAGCAGCCCGGAGTTACGGGAGACCCAGTACTTC.